This paragraph covers one T cell receptor (beta chain) sequence. The sample belongs to a study of control samples from healthy donors and cancer patients. Profiled with immunoSEQ multiplex PCR; TCRdb holds only in-frame clones, not every one. Of 6,000 to 8,500 clones in the sample, more than 70% are singletons; the top ten hold 16%. The sample was formalin-fixed, paraffin-embedded tissue. The receptor was derived from a male donor with melanoma.

CDR3 loop: CASSPLQRGSYNEQFF. The CDR3 nucleotides read TGTGCCAGCAGCCCCTTACAGCGGGGGAGCTACAATGAGCAGTTCTTC. The chain carries TRBV7-9 and TRBJ2-1; 8 positions agree with TRBD2. V gave up 5 bases and J gave up 3 bases; unmatched junction bases: 9. From germline, CDR1 is SEHNR and CDR2 FQNEAQ (reference sequence). There are 16 residues in the CDR3.